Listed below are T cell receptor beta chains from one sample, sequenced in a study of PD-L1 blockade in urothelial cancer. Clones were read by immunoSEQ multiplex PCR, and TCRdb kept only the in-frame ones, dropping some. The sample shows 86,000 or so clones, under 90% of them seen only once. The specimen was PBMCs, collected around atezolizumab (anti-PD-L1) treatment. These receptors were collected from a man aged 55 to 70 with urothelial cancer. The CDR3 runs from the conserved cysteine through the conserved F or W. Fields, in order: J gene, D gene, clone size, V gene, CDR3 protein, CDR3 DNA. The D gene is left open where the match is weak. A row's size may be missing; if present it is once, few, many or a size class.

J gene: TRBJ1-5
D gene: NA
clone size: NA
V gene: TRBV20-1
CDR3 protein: CSAGGQPQHF
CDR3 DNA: TGCAGTGCGGGGGGTCAGCCCCAGCATTTT

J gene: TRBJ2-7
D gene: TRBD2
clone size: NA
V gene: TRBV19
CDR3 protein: CARPTSGHTYEQYF
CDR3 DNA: TGTGCCAGACCGACTAGCGGGCATACCTACGAGCAGTACTTC

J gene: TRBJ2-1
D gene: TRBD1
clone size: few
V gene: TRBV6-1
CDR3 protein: CASGDRGPYNEQFF
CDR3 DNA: TGTGCCAGCGGGGACAGGGGGCCCTACAATGAGCAGTTCTTC

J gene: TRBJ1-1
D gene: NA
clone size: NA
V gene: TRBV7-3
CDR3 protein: CASSLTTTNRVFTEAFF
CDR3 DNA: TGTGCCAGCAGCTTAACCACAACCAACAGGGTTTTTACTGAAGCTTTCTTT

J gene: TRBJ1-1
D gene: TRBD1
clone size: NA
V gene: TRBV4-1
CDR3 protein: CASSRVPGQGGAFF
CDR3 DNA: TGCGCCAGCAGCCGAGTCCCGGGACAGGGTGGTGCTTTCTTT

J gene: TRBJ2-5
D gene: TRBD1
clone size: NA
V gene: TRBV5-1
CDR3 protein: CASSSHRGETQYF
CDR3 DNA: TGCGCCAGCAGCTCCCACAGGGGGGAGACCCAGTACTTC

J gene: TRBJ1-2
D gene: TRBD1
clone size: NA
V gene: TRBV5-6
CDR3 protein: CASSFPDRGGYTF
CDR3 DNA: TGTGCCAGCAGCTTCCCGGACAGGGGTGGCTACACCTTC

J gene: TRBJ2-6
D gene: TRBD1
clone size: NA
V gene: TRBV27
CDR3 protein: CASSLRDRGYSPGANVLTF
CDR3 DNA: TGTGCCAGCAGTTTAAGGGACAGGGGTTATTCTCCTGGGGCCAACGTCCTGACTTTC

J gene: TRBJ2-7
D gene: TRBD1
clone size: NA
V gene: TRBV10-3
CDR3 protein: CAIRGTTGLNYEQYF
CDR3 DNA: TGTGCCATCAGGGGGACGACAGGGTTAAACTACGAGCAGTACTTC

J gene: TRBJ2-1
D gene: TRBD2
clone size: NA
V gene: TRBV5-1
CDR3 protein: CASSHPGLAGGFGREQFF
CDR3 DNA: TGCGCCAGCAGCCATCCTGGACTAGCGGGGGGCTTCGGGCGGGAGCAGTTCTTC

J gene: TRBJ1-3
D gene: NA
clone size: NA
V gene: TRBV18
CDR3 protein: CASSPTESGNTIYF
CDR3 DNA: TGTGCCAGCTCACCGACAGAGTCTGGAAACACCATATATTTT

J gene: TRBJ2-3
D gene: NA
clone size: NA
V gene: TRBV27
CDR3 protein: CASSPNGGRNTDTQYF
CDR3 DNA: TGTGCCAGCAGCCCCAACGGGGGACGGAACACAGATACGCAGTATTTT

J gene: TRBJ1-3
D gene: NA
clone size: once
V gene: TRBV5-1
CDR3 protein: CASSSLNGNTIYF
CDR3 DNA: TGCGCCAGCAGCAGCTTAAACGGAAACACCATATATTTT

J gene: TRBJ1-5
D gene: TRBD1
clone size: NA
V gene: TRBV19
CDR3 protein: CASTTGGGSNQPQHF
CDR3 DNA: TGTGCCAGCACGACAGGGGGCGGGAGCAATCAGCCCCAGCATTTT

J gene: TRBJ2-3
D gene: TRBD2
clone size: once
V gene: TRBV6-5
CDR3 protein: CASSRGTSGDTQYF
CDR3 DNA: TGTGCCAGCAGCCGCGGGACTAGCGGAGATACGCAGTATTTT

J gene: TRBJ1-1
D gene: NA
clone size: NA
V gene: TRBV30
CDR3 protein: CASSPTTGGVEAFF
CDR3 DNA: TGTGCCTCCTCGCCGACAACTGGAGGTGTTGAAGCTTTCTTT

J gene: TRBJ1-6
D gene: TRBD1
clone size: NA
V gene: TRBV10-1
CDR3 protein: CASRAGTGNSPLHF
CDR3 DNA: TGCGCCAGCAGGGCCGGGACAGGTAATTCACCCCTCCACTTT

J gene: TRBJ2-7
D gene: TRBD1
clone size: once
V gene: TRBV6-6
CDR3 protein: CAHRGFHPEQYF
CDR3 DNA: TGTGCCCACAGGGGATTCCACCCCGAGCAGTACTTC

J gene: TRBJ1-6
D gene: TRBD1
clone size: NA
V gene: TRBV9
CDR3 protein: CASSDRDRGLNSPLHF
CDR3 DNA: TGTGCCAGCAGCGACCGGGACAGGGGGCTAAATTCACCCCTCCACTTT

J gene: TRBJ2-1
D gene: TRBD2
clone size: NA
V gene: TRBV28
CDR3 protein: CASSGISGSSYNEQFF
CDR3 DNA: TGTGCCAGCAGCGGGATTAGCGGGAGCTCCTACAATGAGCAGTTCTTC

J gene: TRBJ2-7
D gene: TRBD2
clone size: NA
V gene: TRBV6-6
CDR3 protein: CASSYSFLAGYEQYF
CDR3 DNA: TGTGCCAGCAGTTACTCATTTCTAGCGGGATACGAGCAGTACTTC

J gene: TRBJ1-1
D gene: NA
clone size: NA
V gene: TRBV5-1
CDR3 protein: CASSLFDSGTEAFF
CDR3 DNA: TGCGCCAGCAGCTTATTCGACTCCGGCACTGAAGCTTTCTTT

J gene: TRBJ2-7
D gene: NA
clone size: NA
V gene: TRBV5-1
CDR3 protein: CASSLDGLSYEQYF
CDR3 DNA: TGCGCCAGCAGCTTGGATGGACTTAGCTACGAGCAGTACTTC

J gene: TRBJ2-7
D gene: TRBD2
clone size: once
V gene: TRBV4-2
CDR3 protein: CASSHEREALGEQYF
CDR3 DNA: TGTGCCAGCAGCCACGAGCGGGAGGCGCTCGGCGAGCAGTACTTC

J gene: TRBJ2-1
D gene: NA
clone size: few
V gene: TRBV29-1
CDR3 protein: CSVRGSSYNEQFF
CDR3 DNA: TGCAGCGTACGGGGTAGCTCCTACAATGAGCAGTTCTTC

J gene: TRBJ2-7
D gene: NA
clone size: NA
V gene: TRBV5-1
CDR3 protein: CASSPGQIGSEQYF
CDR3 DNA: TGCGCCAGCAGCCCTGGACAGATAGGCTCCGAGCAGTACTTC

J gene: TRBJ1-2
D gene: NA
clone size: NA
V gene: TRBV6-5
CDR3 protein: CASSSTASWHYGYTF
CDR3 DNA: TGTGCCAGCAGTTCGACAGCATCTTGGCACTATGGCTACACCTTC